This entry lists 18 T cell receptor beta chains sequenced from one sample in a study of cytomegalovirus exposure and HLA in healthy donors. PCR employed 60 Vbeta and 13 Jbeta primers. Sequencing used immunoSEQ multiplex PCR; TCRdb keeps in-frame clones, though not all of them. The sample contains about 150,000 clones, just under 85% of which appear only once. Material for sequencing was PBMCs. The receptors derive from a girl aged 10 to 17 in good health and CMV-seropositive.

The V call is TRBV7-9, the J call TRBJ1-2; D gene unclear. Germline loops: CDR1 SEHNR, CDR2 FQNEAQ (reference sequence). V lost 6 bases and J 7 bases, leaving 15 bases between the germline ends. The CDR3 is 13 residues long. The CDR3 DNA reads TGTGCCAGCAGGCCGGGAACTACCCCTGGCTACACCTTC. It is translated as CASRPGTTPGYTF.

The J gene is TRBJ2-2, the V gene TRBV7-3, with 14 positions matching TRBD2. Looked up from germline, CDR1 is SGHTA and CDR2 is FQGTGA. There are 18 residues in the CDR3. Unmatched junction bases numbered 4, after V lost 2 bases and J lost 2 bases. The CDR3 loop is CASSLGGLAGGNTGELFF. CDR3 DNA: TGTGCCAGCAGCTTAGGCGGACTAGCGGGGGGAAACACCGGGGAGCTGTTTTTT.

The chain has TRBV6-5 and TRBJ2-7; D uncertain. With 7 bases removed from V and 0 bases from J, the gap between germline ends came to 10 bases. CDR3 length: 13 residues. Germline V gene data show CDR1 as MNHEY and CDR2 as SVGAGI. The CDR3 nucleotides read TGTGCCAGCAAAGGAGCAGTCTCCTACGAGCAGTACTTC. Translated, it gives CASKGAVSYEQYF.

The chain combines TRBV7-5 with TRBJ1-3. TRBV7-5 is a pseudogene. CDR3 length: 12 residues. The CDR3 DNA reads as TGTGCCAGAAGCTCACCTATAAACACCATATATTTT. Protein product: CARSSPINTIYF.

The CDR3 protein is CASSVGRDRPPNTEAFF. CDR3 bases: TGTGCCAGCAGCGTAGGCAGGGACAGACCCCCCAACACTGAAGCTTTCTTT. This chain links TRBV9 with TRBJ1-1; 7 bases fit TRBD1. CDR1 and CDR2 from the germline V gene are SGDLS and YYNGEE. This CDR3 is 17 amino acids long. The V and J ends lost 0 bases and 2 bases, in that order; junction bases with no gene match: 10.

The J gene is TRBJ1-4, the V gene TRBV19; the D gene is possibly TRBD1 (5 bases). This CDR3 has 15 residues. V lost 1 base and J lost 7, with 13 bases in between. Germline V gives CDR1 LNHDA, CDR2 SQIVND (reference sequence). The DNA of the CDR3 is TGTGCCAGTAGTATAGGGGCAGGGAAAGGTGAAAAACTGTTTTTT. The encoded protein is CASSIGAGKGEKLFF.

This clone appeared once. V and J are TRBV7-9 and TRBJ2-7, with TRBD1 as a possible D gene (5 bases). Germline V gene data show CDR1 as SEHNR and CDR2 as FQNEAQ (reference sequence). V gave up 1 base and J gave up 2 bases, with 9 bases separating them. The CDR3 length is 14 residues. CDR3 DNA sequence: TGTGCCAGCAGCTTAGGGATGGGGCCCTACGAGCAGTACTTC. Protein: CASSLGMGPYEQYF.

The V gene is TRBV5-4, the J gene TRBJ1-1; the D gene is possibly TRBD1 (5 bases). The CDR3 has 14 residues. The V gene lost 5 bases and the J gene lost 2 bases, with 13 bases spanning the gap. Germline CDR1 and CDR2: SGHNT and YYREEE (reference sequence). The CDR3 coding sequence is TGTGCCAGCAGTTCTCCCGACAGAAACACTGAAGCTTTCTTT. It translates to CASSSPDRNTEAFF.

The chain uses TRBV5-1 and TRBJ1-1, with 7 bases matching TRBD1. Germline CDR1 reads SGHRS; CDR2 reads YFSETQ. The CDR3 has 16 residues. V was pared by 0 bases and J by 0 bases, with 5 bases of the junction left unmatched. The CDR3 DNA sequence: TGCGCCAGCAGCTTGGCCCCAGGGGGGTTGAACACTGAAGCTTTCTTT. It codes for CASSLAPGGLNTEAFF.

DNA of the CDR3: TGCGCCAGCAGTCAATCTAGCGTCTACTCCTACAATGAGCAGTTCTTC. Translation gives CASSQSSVYSYNEQFF. The V and J genes are TRBV23-1 and TRBJ2-1, with D tentatively TRBD2 (5 bases). TRBV23-1 is recorded as an ORF, its role being uncertain. V lost 0 bases and J lost 0, with 9 bases in between. The CDR3 has 16 residues.

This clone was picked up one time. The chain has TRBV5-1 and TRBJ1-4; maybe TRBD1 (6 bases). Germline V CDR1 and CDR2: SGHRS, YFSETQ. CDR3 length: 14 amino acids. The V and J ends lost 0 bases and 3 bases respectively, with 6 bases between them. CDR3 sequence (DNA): TGCGCCAGCAGCTTGGAGGGGGCTAATGAAAAACTGTTTTTT. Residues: CASSLEGANEKLFF.

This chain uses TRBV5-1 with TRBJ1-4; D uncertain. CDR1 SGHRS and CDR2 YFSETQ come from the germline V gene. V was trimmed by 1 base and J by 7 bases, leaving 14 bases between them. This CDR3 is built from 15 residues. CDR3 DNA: TGCGCCAGCAGCTTGTACGATGGCCCGGGTGAAAAACTGTTTTTT. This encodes CASSLYDGPGEKLFF.

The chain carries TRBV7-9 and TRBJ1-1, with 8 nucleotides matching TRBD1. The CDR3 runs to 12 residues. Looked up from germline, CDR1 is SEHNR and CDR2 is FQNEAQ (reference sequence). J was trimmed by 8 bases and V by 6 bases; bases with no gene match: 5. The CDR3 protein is CASSWTGFEAFF. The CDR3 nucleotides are TGTGCCAGCAGTTGGACAGGGTTCGAAGCTTTCTTT.

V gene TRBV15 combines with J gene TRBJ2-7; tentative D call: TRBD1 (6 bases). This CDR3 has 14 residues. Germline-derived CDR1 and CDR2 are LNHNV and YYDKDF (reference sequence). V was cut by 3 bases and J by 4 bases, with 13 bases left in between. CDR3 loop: CATSSGAGDYEQYF. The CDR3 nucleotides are TGTGCCACCAGCAGTGGGGCAGGGGATTACGAGCAGTACTTC.

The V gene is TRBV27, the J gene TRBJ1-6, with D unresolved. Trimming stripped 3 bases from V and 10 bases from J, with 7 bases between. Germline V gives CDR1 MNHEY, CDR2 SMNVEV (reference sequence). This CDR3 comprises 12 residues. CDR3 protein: CASSFLSSPLHF. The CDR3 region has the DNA TGTGCCAGCAGTTTCCTAAGCTCACCCCTCCACTTT.

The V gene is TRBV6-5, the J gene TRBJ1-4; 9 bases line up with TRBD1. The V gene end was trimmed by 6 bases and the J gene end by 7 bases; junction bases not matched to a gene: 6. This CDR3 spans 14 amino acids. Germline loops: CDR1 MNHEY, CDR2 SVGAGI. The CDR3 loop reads CASRSDRGGEKLFF. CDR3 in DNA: TGTGCCAGCAGATCGGACAGGGGTGGTGAAAAACTGTTTTTT.

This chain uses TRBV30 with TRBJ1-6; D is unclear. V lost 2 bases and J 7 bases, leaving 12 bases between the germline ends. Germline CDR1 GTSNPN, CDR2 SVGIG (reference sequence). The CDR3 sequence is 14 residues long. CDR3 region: CAWSRLPGNSPLHF. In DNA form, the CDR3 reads TGTGCCTGGAGTCGGCTGCCGGGAAATTCACCCCTCCACTTT.

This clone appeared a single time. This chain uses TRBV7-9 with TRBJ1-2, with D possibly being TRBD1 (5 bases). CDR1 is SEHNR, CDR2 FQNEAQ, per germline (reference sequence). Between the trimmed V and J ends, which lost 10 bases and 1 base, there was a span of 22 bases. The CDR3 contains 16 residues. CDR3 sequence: CAIHGSVGQVNYGYTF. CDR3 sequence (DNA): TGTGCCATTCACGGCAGCGTAGGACAAGTTAACTATGGCTACACCTTC.